This T cell receptor (beta chain) stems from a study of blood T cell repertoires in COVID-19. The CDR3 spans 14 residues. Deletions cut 5 bases from V and 2 bases from J, with 10 bases between. Per germline, CDR1 KGHDR and CDR2 SFDVKD. Per the authors' pipeline: The authors estimated nucleated cell counts from reference gene primer amplification. Method: immunoSEQ multiplex PCR; TCRdb's copy keeps in-frame clones and lacks some. The V and J calls and clone size are taken from that table; D and trimming were inferred from the DNA. The data contain more than 150,000 clones, around 82% of them singletons.

The sequence was collected from a woman of 80 years or more with acute or convalescent COVID-19. Sequencing was carried out using peripheral blood. V and J are TRBV24-1 and TRBJ2-3, with a possible D match to TRBD2 (5 bases). The CDR3 here is CATSGGWVTDTQYF. The DNA of the CDR3 is TGTGCCACCAGTGGAGGGTGGGTCACAGATACGCAGTATTTT.